At least ten counts were recorded for the clone carrying this T cell receptor beta chain. The TCRbeta library incorporated unique molecular identifiers. MiXCR was run by TCRdb on the PCR reads, yielding one entry per CDR3 protein. The data contain 200,000 to 250,000 distinct CDR3 sequences, 9.7% of them seen just once; the ten biggest clones take up 5% to 5.5%. The CDR3 totals 14 residues. Trimming removed 4 bases from V and 1 base from J, with 8 bases in between. Germline loops: CDR1 SGHKS, CDR2 YYEKEE (reference sequence). The data belong to a study of T-cell reconstitution after alpha-beta-depleted transplantation in children.

The sample in question was PBMCs from the stem cell graft donor, obtained from the stem cell graft. The chain combines TRBV5-5 with TRBJ2-2; no definite D call. This TCR derives from a human donor who donated a stem cell graft to a child with SCID. The CDR3 bases are TGTGCCAGCAGCCCCGACGGGAACACCGGGGAGCTGTTTTTT. It yields the protein CASSPDGNTGELFF.